A single sample gave rise to the 8 T cell receptor beta chains below, sequenced in a study of stem cell transplantation in POMP-related autoinflammatory disease. Method: immunoSEQ multiplex PCR; TCRdb's copy keeps in-frame clones and lacks some. Here the sample spans about 6,900 clones, around four fifths being singletons. What was sequenced was a CXCR5-defined cell subset from PBMCs. These receptors all stem from a human donor in good health.

The chain couples TRBV6-5 to TRBJ1-5; D ambiguous. The V gene's germline CDR1 is MNHEY and CDR2 SVGAGI. V was clipped by 5 bases and J by 9 bases, with 11 bases between them. CDR3 length: 12 amino acids. The CDR3 sequence is CASSEEGLPQHF. In DNA form, the CDR3 reads TGTGCCAGCAGTGAAGAAGGCTTGCCCCAGCATTTT.

V gene TRBV19 combines with J gene TRBJ1-6; D remains unclear. CDR3 length: 15 residues. The V gene lost 6 bases and the J gene lost 0 bases, with 9 bases spanning the gap. The germline V gene encodes CDR1 LNHDA and CDR2 SQIVND (reference sequence). The CDR3 coding sequence is TGTGCCAGTAGCCTCCAGAGCTCCTATAATTCACCCCTCCACTTT. Translated: CASSLQSSYNSPLHF.

This sequence joins TRBV10-3 and TRBJ2-7; 8 positions agree with TRBD1. Germline-derived CDR1 and CDR2 are ENHRY and SYGVKD. The CDR3 is 17 residues long. The V segment lost 3 bases and the J segment 3 bases; nucleotides outside the gene matches: 13. The CDR3 sequence is CAISDGQGSFSGYEQYF. In DNA form, the CDR3 reads TGTGCCATCAGTGATGGACAGGGCAGCTTCTCAGGCTACGAGCAGTACTTC.

The chain uses TRBV11-2 and TRBJ1-4; 9 nucleotides align to TRBD1. The junction had 17 bases not matched to a gene; V was cut back by 4 bases and J by 8 bases. This CDR3 region has 18 residues. CDR1 is SGHAT, CDR2 FQNNGV, per germline. As DNA, the CDR3 is TGTGCCAGCAGCTCTAAGTGGTCCCGTAGGACAGGGGAGGAAAAACTGTTTTTT. Its protein product is CASSSKWSRRTGEEKLFF. The entire variable domain, with the rest obtained from reference TRBV11-2 and TRBJ1-4, is as follows: EAGVAQSPRYKIIEKRQSVAFWCNPISGHATLYWYQQILGQGPKLLIQFQNNGVVDDSQLPKDRFSAERLKGVDSTLKIQPAKLEDSAVYLCASSSKWSRRTGEEKLFFGSGTQLSVL.

The chain joins TRBV4-2 to TRBJ1-4, with a tentative D call TRBD1 (6 bases). The germline V gene encodes CDR1 LGHNA and CDR2 YNFKEQ. This CDR3 region has 17 residues. V lost 1 base and J 4 bases, leaving 16 bases between the germline ends. The CDR3 sequence is CASSQGRTAGFNEKLFF. CDR3 nucleotides: TGTGCCAGCAGCCAAGGGAGGACAGCCGGCTTTAATGAAAAACTGTTTTTT.

A single count supports this clone. This chain links TRBV7-9 with TRBJ2-1; maybe TRBD1 (6 bases). Germline loops: CDR1 SEHNR, CDR2 FQNEAQ (reference sequence). This CDR3 is 15 amino acids long. Trimming pared 5 bases from V and 8 bases from J, leaving 19 bases between. The CDR3 DNA reads TGTGCCAGCAGCCTAAATCATGGGGGCGTAGATGAGCAGTTCTTC. This sequence encodes CASSLNHGGVDEQFF.

This CDR3 is CAMGDGPNEQFF. The CDR3, as DNA: TGTGCCATGGGGGACGGGCCAAATGAGCAGTTCTTC. This chain connects TRBV10-3 to TRBJ2-1; D might be TRBD1 or TRBD2, each matching 5 bases. The length of the CDR3 is 12 residues. The ends were cut back, 9 bases at V and 7 bases at J, with 13 bases in the middle. CDR1 ENHRY and CDR2 SYGVKD come from the germline V gene.

The count of this clone is one. This chain links TRBV28 with TRBJ1-2, with 8 positions matching TRBD1. The CDR3 is 13 residues long. The germline CDR1 and CDR2 sequences are MDHEN and SYDVKM. Germline trimming cut 6 bases from V and 3 bases from J; bases unmatched to any gene: 3. CDR3 protein: CASSAGGDYGYTF. The CDR3 DNA follows: TGTGCCAGCAGCGCAGGGGGCGACTATGGCTACACCTTC.